The present T cell receptor (beta chain) was sequenced within a study of blood T cell repertoires in COVID-19. Looking at the study overall: Specimens from acute and convalescent COVID-19 originated in the United States, Italy and Spain. In each case, the material was cDNA or gDNA derived from T cells, B-cell-depleted T cells, or PBMCs.

Germline V gives CDR1 MDHEN, CDR2 SYDVKM. This CDR3 contains 15 residues. V was clipped by 5 bases and J by 5 bases; unmatched bases: 6. How the authors handled the data: Amplification of reference gene primers provided the estimated nucleated cell counts. The table came from immunoSEQ multiplex PCR; TCRdb's copy has only in-frame clones and leaves some out. That table gives V, J and clone size, and the DNA gave D and trimming. The sample carries approximately 130,000 clones, roughly 79% recorded once. What was sequenced was peripheral blood. This receptor was taken from an older woman with active or convalescent COVID-19. The V call is TRBV28, the J call TRBJ2-5, with 12 nucleotides matching TRBD1. In DNA, the CDR3 is TGTGCCAGCAGTCGTTCCGGGACAGGGGGCGAGACCCAGTACTTC. This sequence encodes CASSRSGTGGETQYF. Filled out from reference TRBV28 and TRBJ2-5, the complete variable domain reads DVKVTQSSRYLVKRTGEKVFLECVQDMDHENMFWYRQDPGLGLRLIYFSYDVKMKEKGDIPEGYSVSREKKERFSLILESASTNQTSMYLCASSRSGTGGETQYFGPGTRLLVL.